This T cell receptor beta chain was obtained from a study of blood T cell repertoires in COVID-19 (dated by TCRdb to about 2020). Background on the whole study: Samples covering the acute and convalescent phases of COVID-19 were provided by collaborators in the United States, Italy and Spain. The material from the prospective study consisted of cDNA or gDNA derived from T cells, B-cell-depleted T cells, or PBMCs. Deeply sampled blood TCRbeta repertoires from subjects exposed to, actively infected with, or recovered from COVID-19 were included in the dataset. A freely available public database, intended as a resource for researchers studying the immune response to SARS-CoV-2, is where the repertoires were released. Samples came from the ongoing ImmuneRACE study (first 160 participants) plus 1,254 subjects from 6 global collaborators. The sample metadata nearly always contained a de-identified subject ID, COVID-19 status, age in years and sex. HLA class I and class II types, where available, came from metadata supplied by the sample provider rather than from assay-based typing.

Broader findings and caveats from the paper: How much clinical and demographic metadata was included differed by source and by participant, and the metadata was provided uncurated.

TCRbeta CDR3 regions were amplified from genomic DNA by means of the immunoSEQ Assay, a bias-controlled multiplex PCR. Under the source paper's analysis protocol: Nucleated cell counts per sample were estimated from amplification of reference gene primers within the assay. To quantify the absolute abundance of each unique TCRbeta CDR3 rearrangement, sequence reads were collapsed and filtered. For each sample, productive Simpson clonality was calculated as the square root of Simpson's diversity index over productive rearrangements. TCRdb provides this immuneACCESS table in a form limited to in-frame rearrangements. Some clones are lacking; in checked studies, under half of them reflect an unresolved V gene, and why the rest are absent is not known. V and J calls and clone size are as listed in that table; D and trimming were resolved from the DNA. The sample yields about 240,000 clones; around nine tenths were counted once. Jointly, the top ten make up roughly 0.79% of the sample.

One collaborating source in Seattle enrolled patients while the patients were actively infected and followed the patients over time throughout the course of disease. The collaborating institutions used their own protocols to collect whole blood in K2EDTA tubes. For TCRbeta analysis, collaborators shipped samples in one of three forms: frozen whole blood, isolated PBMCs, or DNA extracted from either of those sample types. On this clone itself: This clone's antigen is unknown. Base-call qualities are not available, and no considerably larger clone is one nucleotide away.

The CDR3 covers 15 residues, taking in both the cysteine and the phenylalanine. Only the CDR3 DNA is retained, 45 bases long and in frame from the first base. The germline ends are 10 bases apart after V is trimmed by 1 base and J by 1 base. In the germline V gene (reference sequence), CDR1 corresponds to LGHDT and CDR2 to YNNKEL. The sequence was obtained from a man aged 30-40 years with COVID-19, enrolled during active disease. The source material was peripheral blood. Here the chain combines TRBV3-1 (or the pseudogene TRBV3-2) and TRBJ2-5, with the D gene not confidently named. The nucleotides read TGTGCCAGCAGCCAAGCGGGTGACTTCCAAGAGACCCAGTACTTC. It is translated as CASSQAGDFQETQYF.